This TCR beta chain appears in the sequencing data of a study of blood T cell repertoires in COVID-19. Across the study: The United States, Italy and Spain were the sources of the acute and convalescent COVID-19 samples. The cDNA or gDNA used as material had been derived from T cells, B-cell-depleted T cells, or PBMCs.

V was pared by 5 bases and J by 1 base, with 14 bases between. There are 15 residues in the CDR3. Per germline, CDR1 SEHNR and CDR2 FQNEAQ (reference sequence). Methods used by the authors: By means of reference gene primer amplification, nucleated cell counts were estimated. The repertoire was sequenced with immunoSEQ multiplex PCR; TCRdb's copy has only in-frame clones and lacks some. V, J and clone size derive from that table, while D and trimming were established from the DNA sequence. The sample consists of about 120,000 clones, around four fifths of them appearing once. Material: peripheral blood. This rearrangement joins TRBV7-9 to TRBJ2-5, with D maybe TRBD1 (5 bases). The receptor comes from a man aged 30 to 39 with acute or convalescent COVID-19. DNA for the CDR3: TGTGCCAGCAGCCCGAGCAGGGTGGGCCAAGAGACCCAGTACTTC. It codes for CASSPSRVGQETQYF.